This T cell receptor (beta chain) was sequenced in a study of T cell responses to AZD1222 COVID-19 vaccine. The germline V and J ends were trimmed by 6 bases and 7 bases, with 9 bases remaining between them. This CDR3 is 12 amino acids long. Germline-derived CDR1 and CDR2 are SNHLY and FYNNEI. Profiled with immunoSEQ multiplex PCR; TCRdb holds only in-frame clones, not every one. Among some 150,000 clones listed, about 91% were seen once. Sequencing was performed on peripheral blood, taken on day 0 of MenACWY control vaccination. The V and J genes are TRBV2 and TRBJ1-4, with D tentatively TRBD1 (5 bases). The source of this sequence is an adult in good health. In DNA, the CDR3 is TGTGCCAGCAGACATGACAGTGAAAAACTGTTTTTT. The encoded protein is CASRHDSEKLFF.